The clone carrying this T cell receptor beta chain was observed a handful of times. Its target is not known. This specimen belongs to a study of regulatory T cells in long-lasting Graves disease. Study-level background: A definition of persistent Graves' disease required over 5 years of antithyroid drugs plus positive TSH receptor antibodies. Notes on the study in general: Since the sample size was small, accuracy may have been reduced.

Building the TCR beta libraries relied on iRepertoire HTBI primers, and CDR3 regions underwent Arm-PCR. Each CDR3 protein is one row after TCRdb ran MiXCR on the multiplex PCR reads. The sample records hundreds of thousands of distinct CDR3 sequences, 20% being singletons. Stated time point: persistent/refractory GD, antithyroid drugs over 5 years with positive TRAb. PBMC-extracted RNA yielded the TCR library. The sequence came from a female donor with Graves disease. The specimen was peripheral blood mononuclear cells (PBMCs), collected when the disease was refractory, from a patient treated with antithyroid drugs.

DNA for the CDR3: TGTGCCAGGATTTCGTGGGGGCAACCGGGGGTGAACACTGAAGCTTTCTTT. Its translation: CARISWGQPGVNTEAFF. The chain employs TRBV19 and TRBJ1-1, with TRBD1 as a possible D gene (6 bases). The CDR3 is 17 amino acids. Germline V gene data show CDR1 as LNHDA and CDR2 as SQIVND (reference sequence). V shed 9 bases and J shed 0 bases, with 23 bases lying between them. The full variable domain, completed using reference TRBV19 and TRBJ1-1, is DGGITQSPKYLFRKEGQNVTLSCEQNLNHDAMYWYRQDPGQGLRLIYYSQIVNDFQKGDIAEGYSVSREKKESFPLTVTSAQKNPTAFYLCARISWGQPGVNTEAFFGQGTRLTVV.